This T cell receptor beta chain was profiled in a study of T cell responses to AZD1222 COVID-19 vaccine. About the research overall: Investigators merged groups given second doses at roughly 4 or roughly 12 weeks.

Study-level findings and limits: Clonal diversity was possibly underestimated; the donors were predominantly white British and more often female. Two AZD1222 doses significantly raised spike-specific TCR breadth and depth over controls.

V lost 3 bases to trimming and J lost 13 bases, with 17 bases between them. The CDR3 has 13 amino acids. Germline V lookup: CDR1 SGDLS, CDR2 YYNGEE. The table came from immunoSEQ multiplex PCR; TCRdb's copy has only in-frame clones and leaves some out. The top ten clones hold about 1.1% of a sample with approximately 120,000 clones, roughly 90% of them seen once. Concerning this clone: Its target is unknown.

This sequence joins TRBV9 and TRBJ2-4; D call uncertain. This TCR was sampled from an adult in good health. The specimen comprised peripheral blood, sampled on day 0 of AZD1222 vaccination. The CDR3 DNA sequence: TGTGCCAGCAGCGGCACCCTCCAGGTCGAACAGTACTTC. This codes for CASSGTLQVEQYF.